Below are 31 T cell receptor beta chains sequenced from a single sample in a study of cytomegalovirus exposure and HLA in healthy donors. The study ran its PCR with 60 Vbeta and 13 Jbeta primers. Generated by immunoSEQ multiplex PCR, the TCRdb table keeps only in-frame clones and is missing some. The data show under 250,000 clones, 65% to 80% seen once. The sample comprised PBMCs. The receptors shown here come from a man in his fifties in good health and CMV-seronegative.

The V and J genes are TRBV2 and TRBJ1-2; unclear D gene. The germline V gene encodes CDR1 SNHLY and CDR2 FYNNEI. The CDR3 covers 15 residues. V dropped 3 bases and J dropped 2 bases, with 13 bases sitting between them. This CDR3 is CASSEEFGANYGYTF. Here the CDR3 DNA reads TGTGCCAGCAGTGAGGAGTTCGGCGCCAACTATGGCTACACCTTC.

This chain connects TRBV5-6 to TRBJ1-2; 10 nucleotides agree with TRBD1. CDR1 and CDR2 from the germline V gene are SGHDT and YYEEEE. This CDR3 spans 14 amino acids. V shed 2 bases, J shed 5 bases, and the junction held 3 bases outside the gene matches. The CDR3 loop is CASSFGQGVYGYTF. The CDR3, as DNA: TGTGCCAGCAGCTTCGGACAGGGGGTATATGGCTACACCTTC.

This chain links TRBV5-5 with TRBJ2-7; D call uncertain. The V end lost 7 bases, the J end lost 4 bases, and 15 bases lay between the germline ends. The CDR3 runs 13 residues. CDR1 is SGHKS, CDR2 YYEKEE, per germline (reference sequence). The CDR3 coding sequence is TGTGCCAGCTCCAGGTATCGAGAGTACGAGCAGTACTTC. Amino acids: CASSRYREYEQYF.

This clone was recorded once. The V and J genes are TRBV11-2 and TRBJ2-6, with unresolved D. Germline assignment: CDR1 SGHAT and CDR2 FQNNGV. The CDR3 totals 13 residues. The V and J ends lost 3 bases and 4 bases respectively, with 4 bases between them. CDR3: CASSFSGANVLTF. Written as DNA, the CDR3 is TGTGCCAGCAGCTTCTCCGGGGCCAACGTCCTGACTTTC.

The chain recombines TRBV5-1 with TRBJ2-1; TRBD2 agrees at 12 bases. The junction had 12 bases not matched to a gene; V was cut back by 4 bases and J by 4 bases. Germline lookup yields CDR1 SGHRS and CDR2 YFSETQ. This CDR3 has 18 residues. CDR3 in DNA: TGCGCCAGCAGCACGTTGGAGGGTGGACTAGCGGGGTACAATGAGCAGTTCTTC. Encoded protein: CASSTLEGGLAGYNEQFF.

The table lists this clone with a few counts. The gene calls are TRBV11-3 and TRBJ2-2, with 7 bases lining up with TRBD2. In germline, CDR1 is SGHNT, CDR2 YENEEA. The CDR3 is 18 residues long. Trimming took 1 base from V and 0 from J; bases not matched to a gene: 8. CDR3 sequence reads: CASSLARRETPNTGELFF. CDR3 DNA sequence: TGTGCCAGCAGCTTAGCACGGCGGGAGACCCCGAACACCGGGGAGCTGTTTTTT.

The chain combines TRBV5-4 with TRBJ2-3; tentatively, D is TRBD1 (5 bases). V lost 4 bases and J lost 6, with 15 bases in between. The germline V gene encodes CDR1 SGHNT and CDR2 YYREEE (reference sequence). There are 14 residues in the CDR3. The CDR3 DNA reads as TGTGCCAGCAGCAGCACGACGTGGGGCGATACGCAGTATTTT. Translation gives CASSSTTWGDTQYF.

This clone was seen more than once but under ten times. The J gene is TRBJ1-2, the V gene TRBV6-5, with 8 bases identical to TRBD1. V dropped 8 bases and J dropped 2; count of bases not matched to a gene: 10. Per germline, CDR1 MNHEY and CDR2 SVGAGI. CDR3 size: 15 residues. CDR3 residues: CASGQGRAQNYGYTF. The CDR3, as DNA: TGTGCCAGCGGACAGGGCAGGGCCCAAAACTATGGCTACACCTTC.

CDR3 bases: TGTGCCAGCAGTCCGATAACGACTGAACAGCCCCAGCATTTT. Protein product: CASSPITTEQPQHF. The chain carries TRBV6-1 and TRBJ1-5; D ambiguous. V shed 5 bases and J shed 7 bases, with 15 bases lying between them. Germline loops: CDR1 MNHNS, CDR2 SASEGT. The CDR3 has 14 residues.

As to this clone: This specimen includes other DNA sequences encoding the same CDR3. This rearrangement joins TRBV4-1 to TRBJ1-1; the D is unclear. Looked up from germline, CDR1 is MGHRA and CDR2 is YSYEKL. Deletions cut 3 bases from V and 1 base from J, with 9 bases between. This CDR3 has 14 residues. The CDR3, as DNA: TGCGCCAGCAGCCAGGTTCCAGGGAACACTGAAGCTTTCTTT. It translates to CASSQVPGNTEAFF.

J is TRBJ1-6 and V is TRBV28; TRBD1 matches at 8 bases. CDR3 length: 15 amino acids. Germline V lookup: CDR1 MDHEN, CDR2 SYDVKM. The V segment lost 1 base and the J segment 8 bases; nucleotides outside the gene matches: 4. The DNA of the CDR3 is TGTGCCAGCAGTTTATTGGACAGGGACCATTCACCCCTCCACTTT. It is translated as CASSLLDRDHSPLHF.

V gene TRBV11-3 combines with J gene TRBJ2-5; possible D gene TRBD1, 5 bases. The CDR3 consists of 17 residues. V was clipped by 1 base and J by 3 bases, with 18 bases between them. Germline CDR1 SGHNT, CDR2 YENEEA. The CDR3: CASSLVSGHGAKETQYF. The CDR3 region has the DNA TGTGCCAGCAGCTTAGTGAGTGGACATGGTGCCAAAGAGACCCAGTACTTC.

This clone was detected only once. J is TRBJ1-1 and V is TRBV6-5; 9 nucleotides match TRBD1. This CDR3 region has 13 residues. The V gene's germline CDR1 is MNHEY and CDR2 SVGAGI. Trimming at V came to 7 bases and at J to 1 base, leaving 1 base not matched to a gene. The CDR3 nucleotides are TGTGCCAGCAAGGGACAGGGGAACACTGAAGCTTTCTTT. The encoded protein is CASKGQGNTEAFF.

This rearrangement joins TRBV27 to TRBJ2-1; 16 bases align to TRBD2. The CDR3 runs to 17 residues. Looked up from germline, CDR1 is MNHEY and CDR2 is SMNVEV (reference sequence). Trimming removed 7 bases from V and 3 bases from J; junction bases left unmatched: 6. The CDR3 reads CASMGLAGGRYYNEQFF. In nucleotides, the CDR3 is TGTGCCAGCATGGGACTAGCGGGAGGGCGGTACTACAATGAGCAGTTCTTC.

The rearrangement links TRBV6-5 to TRBJ2-7; 8 positions match TRBD1. CDR1 and CDR2 from the germline V gene are MNHEY and SVGAGI. V shed 2 bases and J 6 bases; nucleotides not matched to a gene: 6. The length of the CDR3 is 14 residues. The CDR3 region has the DNA TGTGCCAGCAGTTACGGGGCTACAGGGGGCGAGCAGTACTTC. Its protein is CASSYGATGGEQYF.

The chain is built from TRBV28 and TRBJ1-2; D may be TRBD1 (5 bases). Germline-derived CDR1 and CDR2 are MDHEN and SYDVKM. V was pared by 3 bases and J by 4 bases, with 9 bases between. The CDR3 extends over 13 amino acids. For the CDR3, the DNA is TGTGCCAGCAGTTTCGGGACTGTCTATGGCTACACCTTC. Protein product: CASSFGTVYGYTF.

J is TRBJ1-2 and V is TRBV5-4, with TRBD1 identical over 9 bases. Per the germline V gene, CDR1 is SGHNT and CDR2 is YYREEE (reference sequence). The V segment lost 0 bases and the J segment 8 bases; nucleotides outside the gene matches: 5. The CDR3 has 14 residues. Written as DNA, the CDR3 is TGTGCCAGCAGCTTGGCACAGGGGGCAGGCGGCTACACCTTC. Translated: CASSLAQGAGGYTF. Filled out from reference TRBV5-4 and TRBJ1-2, the complete variable domain reads ETGVTQSPTHLIKTRGQQVTLRCSSQSGHNTVSWYQQALGQGPQFIFQYYREEENGRGNFPPRFSGLQFPNYSSELNVNALELDDSALYLCASSLAQGAGGYTFGSGTRLTVV.

The V gene is TRBV5-1, the J gene TRBJ2-7; weak D call: TRBD1 (6 bases). The CDR3 is 14 residues long. Germline V lookup: CDR1 SGHRS, CDR2 YFSETQ. Trimming took off 0 bases at V and 4 bases at J, with 11 bases between the two ends. The chain's CDR3 is CASSLEDRSYEQYF. Written as DNA, the CDR3 is TGCGCCAGCAGCTTGGAGGACAGAAGTTACGAGCAGTACTTC.

The chain recombines TRBV7-3 with TRBJ2-1; TRBD1 aligns across 7 bases. V was pared by 5 bases and J by 5 bases, with 6 bases of the junction left unmatched. The germline V gene has CDR1 SGHTA and CDR2 FQGTGA. The CDR3 length is 14 residues. CDR3 bases: TGTGCCAGCAGCAGGGACAGAACTAACAATGAGCAGTTCTTC. Protein product: CASSRDRTNNEQFF.

The chain joins TRBV11-2 to TRBJ2-1; 13 bases are shared with TRBD2. Trimming took 4 bases from V and 4 from J; bases not matched to a gene: 7. The length of the CDR3 is 17 residues. In germline, CDR1 is SGHAT, CDR2 FQNNGV. CDR3 residues: CASSYGLAGAYYNEQFF. The CDR3 nucleotides read TGTGCCAGCAGCTACGGACTAGCGGGAGCCTATTACAATGAGCAGTTCTTC.

The chain combines TRBV5-6 with TRBJ1-5, with 10 bases aligning to TRBD1. This CDR3 spans 15 amino acids. Germline trimming cut 4 bases from V and 6 bases from J; bases unmatched to any gene: 7. CDR1 and CDR2 from the germline V gene are SGHDT and YYEEEE. CDR3: CASSLGQGSFQPQHF. Here the CDR3 DNA reads TGTGCCAGCAGCCTGGGACAGGGGAGTTTTCAGCCCCAGCATTTT. Filled out from reference TRBV5-6 and TRBJ1-5, the complete variable domain reads DAGVTQSPTHLIKTRGQQVTLRCSPKSGHDTVSWYQQALGQGPQFIFQYYEEEERQRGNFPDRFSGHQFPNYSSELNVNALLLGDSALYLCASSLGQGSFQPQHFGDGTRLSIL.

This chain uses TRBV27 with TRBJ2-7, with TRBD1 matching 8 bases. The CDR3 is 16 residues long. V gave up 4 bases and J gave up 2 bases; unmatched junction bases: 10. The germline V gene encodes CDR1 MNHEY and CDR2 SMNVEV (reference sequence). This chain's CDR3 is CASSSFLDRAAYEQYF. In nucleotides, the CDR3 is TGTGCCAGCAGTTCCTTCCTGGACAGGGCCGCCTACGAGCAGTACTTC.

V usage is TRBV6-1 and J usage is TRBJ2-1, with 12 bases fitting TRBD2. The CDR3 covers 15 residues. The V gene end was trimmed by 6 bases and the J gene end by 1 base; junction bases not matched to a gene: 1. CDR1 MNHNS and CDR2 SASEGT come from the germline V gene. CDR3: CASRLAGGSYNEQFF. CDR3 DNA: TGTGCCAGCAGACTAGCGGGAGGTTCCTACAATGAGCAGTTCTTC.

The chain joins TRBV7-3 to TRBJ1-1; 7 positions match TRBD1. Germline V gene lookup returns CDR1 SGHTA and CDR2 FQGTGA. This CDR3 has 15 residues. Trimming cost V 3 bases and J 4 bases; bases outside gene matches: 8. The CDR3 loop reads CASSFGDREGTEAFF. CDR3 DNA sequence: TGTGCCAGCAGCTTCGGAGACAGGGAAGGCACTGAAGCTTTCTTT.

The chain carries TRBV11-3 and TRBJ2-5; a weak D match, TRBD1 (5 bases). The length of the CDR3 is 18 residues. Germline V gene lookup returns CDR1 SGHNT and CDR2 YENEEA. V gave up 1 base and J gave up 1 base, with 19 bases separating them. CDR3 in DNA: TGTGCCAGCAGCTTAGTGGGAAGTTGGGGTAGGGGCCAAGAGACCCAGTACTTC. It codes for CASSLVGSWGRGQETQYF.

The chain carries TRBV27 and TRBJ1-1; D may be TRBD1 (5 bases). The CDR3 runs to 16 residues. Germline V gene sequence: CDR1 MNHEY, CDR2 SMNVEV (reference sequence). The V and J ends lost 3 bases and 5 bases respectively, with 19 bases between them. The CDR3 bases are TGTGCCAGCAGTTTTTCACTCCTGCGACGGGGGACTGAAGCTTTCTTT. Translation: CASSFSLLRRGTEAFF.

The chain couples TRBV28 to TRBJ2-2, with D perhaps matching TRBD2 (6 bases). Germline CDR1 MDHEN, CDR2 SYDVKM. The CDR3 totals 16 residues. V was shortened by 1 base and J by 6 bases, with 15 bases between the two germline ends. The CDR3 bases are TGTGCCAGCAGTTTATTCGGGGGAGGATTGGCCGGGGAGCTGTTTTTT. Translated, it gives CASSLFGGGLAGELFF. The whole variable domain, remainder taken from reference TRBV28 and TRBJ2-2, is DVKVTQSSRYLVKRTGEKVFLECVQDMDHENMFWYRQDPGLGLRLIYFSYDVKMKEKGDIPEGYSVSREKKERFSLILESASTNQTSMYLCASSLFGGGLAGELFFGEGSRLTVL.

This CDR3 reads CASSFGGDGGDIQYF. In DNA form, the CDR3 reads TGTGCCAGCAGCTTCGGAGGGGACGGGGGGGACATTCAGTACTTC. The chain is built from TRBV5-4 and TRBJ2-4, with TRBD2 identical over 8 bases. V lost 2 bases, J lost 8 bases, and 9 bases stayed unmatched. The germline CDR1 and CDR2 sequences are SGHNT and YYREEE (reference sequence). This CDR3 comprises 15 residues.

The rearrangement joins TRBV27 to TRBJ1-5, with TRBD1 matching over 8 bases. CDR1 is MNHEY and CDR2 is SMNVEV in the germline V gene (reference sequence). The CDR3 runs 15 residues. V was clipped by 10 bases and J by 0 bases; unmatched bases: 8. CDR3 in DNA: TGTGCCACCGGGACAGGAATGTATAGCAATCAGCCCCAGCATTTT. Its translation: CATGTGMYSNQPQHF.

The J gene is TRBJ2-7, the V gene TRBV19; D gene uncertain. The CDR3 contains 13 residues. CDR1 is LNHDA, CDR2 SQIVND, per germline (reference sequence). Between the trimmed V and J ends, which lost 4 bases and 5 bases, there was a span of 12 bases. The CDR3 loop is CASSTRVFDEQYF. CDR3 bases: TGTGCCAGTAGTACACGAGTGTTCGACGAGCAGTACTTC.

The chain uses TRBV7-9 and TRBJ2-2, with 12 bases identical to TRBD2. The CDR3 has 17 residues. The germline CDR1 and CDR2 sequences are SEHNR and FQNEAQ (reference sequence). The junction had 4 bases not matched to a gene; V was cut back by 4 bases and J by 1 base. The CDR3 region is CASSSGLAGMNTGELFF. CDR3 bases: TGTGCCAGCAGCTCAGGACTAGCGGGGATGAACACCGGGGAGCTGTTTTTT.